This is a list of T cell receptor beta chains from one sample in a study of a mutant IDH1 vaccine in newly diagnosed glioma. The antigens of these receptors remain unknown. The protocol was immunoSEQ multiplex PCR, while the TCRdb copy is restricted to in-frame clones and leaves out a portion. The sample carries tens of thousands of clones, approximately 85% recorded once. This material consisted of PBMCs, taken from a glioma patient whose treatment included an IDH1 peptide vaccine. The receptor source for this set is a man aged 25 to 45 with glioma. Both conserved end residues are part of each CDR3. Fields, in order: clone size, J gene, D gene, V gene, CDR3 protein, CDR3 DNA. A D gene is named only where the DNA matches it firmly. Not every row has a clone size; where given, it reads once, few, many or a size class.

abundance: -; j_gene: TRBJ2-1; d_gene: -; v_gene: TRBV4-1; CDR3aa: CASSQFPSVGAEGSEQFF; CDR3nt: TGCGCCAGCAGCCAGTTTCCCTCTGTGGGGGCCGAGGGTAGTGAGCAGTTCTTC
abundance: -; j_gene: TRBJ1-4; d_gene: -; v_gene: TRBV5-8; CDR3aa: CASSLGRVPTNEKLFF; CDR3nt: TGTGCCAGCAGCTTAGGAAGGGTACCGACTAATGAAAAACTGTTTTTT
abundance: -; j_gene: TRBJ2-7; d_gene: -; v_gene: TRBV9; CDR3aa: CASSTGGPYEQYF; CDR3nt: TGTGCCAGCTCCACAGGAGGCCCCTACGAGCAGTACTTC
abundance: once; j_gene: TRBJ2-1; d_gene: -; v_gene: TRBV6-5; CDR3aa: CASNRGGNHNEQFF; CDR3nt: TGTGCCAGCAACAGAGGCGGGAACCACAATGAGCAGTTCTTC
abundance: -; j_gene: TRBJ2-3; d_gene: -; v_gene: TRBV9; CDR3aa: CASSVGGTDTQYF; CDR3nt: TGTGCCAGCAGCGTAGGTGGCACAGATACGCAGTATTTT
abundance: -; j_gene: TRBJ1-1; d_gene: -; v_gene: TRBV18; CDR3aa: CASSHQGTEAFF; CDR3nt: TGTGCCAGCTCACACCAAGGCACTGAAGCTTTCTTT
abundance: -; j_gene: TRBJ2-7; d_gene: -; v_gene: TRBV5-4; CDR3aa: CASSLGGYEQYF; CDR3nt: TGTGCCAGCAGCTTGGGGGGTTACGAGCAGTACTTC
abundance: -; j_gene: TRBJ1-1; d_gene: -; v_gene: TRBV30; CDR3aa: CAWRGRWSQNTEAFF; CDR3nt: TGTGCCTGGAGGGGTCGATGGAGTCAGAACACTGAAGCTTTCTTT
abundance: once; j_gene: TRBJ2-2; d_gene: -; v_gene: TRBV6-1; CDR3aa: CATRPNTGELFF; CDR3nt: TGTGCCACCCGCCCGAACACCGGGGAGCTGTTTTTT
abundance: -; j_gene: TRBJ1-2; d_gene: TRBD1; v_gene: TRBV4-1; CDR3aa: CASSQVRDRGYGYTF; CDR3nt: TGCGCCAGCAGCCAAGTACGGGACAGAGGATATGGCTACACCTTC
abundance: -; j_gene: TRBJ1-2; d_gene: -; v_gene: TRBV28; CDR3aa: CASLSGGTYGYTF; CDR3nt: TGTGCCAGCCTATCGGGGGGGACCTATGGCTACACCTTC
abundance: -; j_gene: TRBJ2-7; d_gene: TRBD1; v_gene: TRBV6-5; CDR3aa: CASSLQGAHEQYF; CDR3nt: TGTGCCAGCAGTTTACAGGGGGCTCACGAGCAGTACTTC
abundance: -; j_gene: TRBJ2-1; d_gene: TRBD1; v_gene: TRBV5-1; CDR3aa: CASRGTGDNEQFF; CDR3nt: TGCGCCAGCAGGGGGACAGGGGACAATGAGCAGTTCTTC
abundance: -; j_gene: TRBJ1-2; d_gene: -; v_gene: TRBV2; CDR3aa: CASSSRGVNYGYTF; CDR3nt: TGTGCCAGCAGTTCGAGAGGGGTGAATTATGGCTACACCTTC
abundance: -; j_gene: TRBJ2-3; d_gene: -; v_gene: TRBV6-5; CDR3aa: CASSYSFSAHTQYF; CDR3nt: TGTGCCAGCAGTTACTCTTTTTCTGCCCATACGCAGTATTTT
abundance: -; j_gene: TRBJ1-2; d_gene: -; v_gene: TRBV5-4; CDR3aa: CASSSTGREYGYTF; CDR3nt: TGTGCCAGCAGCTCAACCGGGAGAGAATATGGCTACACCTTC
abundance: -; j_gene: TRBJ1-2; d_gene: TRBD1; v_gene: TRBV28; CDR3aa: CASSSPGTGGAYGYTF; CDR3nt: TGTGCCAGCAGTTCCCCCGGGACAGGGGGCGCCTATGGCTACACCTTC
abundance: -; j_gene: TRBJ1-2; d_gene: TRBD1; v_gene: TRBV11-2; CDR3aa: CASSLGRGQGLNYGYTF; CDR3nt: TGTGCCAGCAGCTTAGGCAGGGGACAGGGACTCAACTATGGCTACACCTTC
abundance: -; j_gene: TRBJ1-1; d_gene: TRBD1; v_gene: TRBV7-6; CDR3aa: CASSYRGLGVNTEAFF; CDR3nt: TGTGCCAGCAGCTACAGGGGGCTAGGGGTTAACACTGAAGCTTTCTTT
abundance: -; j_gene: TRBJ1-2; d_gene: TRBD1; v_gene: TRBV25-1; CDR3aa: CASSEFRGPEGYTF; CDR3nt: TGTGCCAGCAGTGAATTCAGGGGGCCAGAGGGCTACACCTTC
abundance: once; j_gene: TRBJ2-1; d_gene: -; v_gene: TRBV6-9; CDR3aa: CASSYQPPITYNEQFF; CDR3nt: TGTGCCAGCAGTTACCAACCACCTATAACCTACAATGAGCAGTTCTTC
abundance: -; j_gene: TRBJ2-7; d_gene: -; v_gene: TRBV27; CDR3aa: CASSLTKSAGAYEQYF; CDR3nt: TGTGCCAGCAGTTTAACCAAGTCGGCGGGGGCGTACGAGCAGTACTTC
abundance: -; j_gene: TRBJ1-1; d_gene: TRBD1; v_gene: TRBV18; CDR3aa: CASSRTGTGGTEAFF; CDR3nt: TGTGCCAGCTCACGTACCGGGACAGGCGGAACTGAAGCTTTCTTT
abundance: -; j_gene: TRBJ1-6; d_gene: -; v_gene: TRBV28; CDR3aa: CASLSGFTLHF; CDR3nt: TGTGCCAGCCTATCAGGGTTCACCCTCCACTTT
abundance: -; j_gene: TRBJ1-6; d_gene: -; v_gene: TRBV5-6; CDR3aa: CASSLANSPLHF; CDR3nt: TGTGCCAGCAGCTTGGCCAATTCACCCCTCCACTTT
abundance: -; j_gene: TRBJ2-1; d_gene: -; v_gene: TRBV7-9; CDR3aa: CASSFGYASYNEQFF; CDR3nt: TGTGCCAGCAGCTTTGGCTACGCCTCCTACAATGAGCAGTTCTTC
abundance: -; j_gene: TRBJ1-5; d_gene: TRBD1; v_gene: TRBV2; CDR3aa: CASSVTGNNQPQHF; CDR3nt: TGTGCCAGCAGCGTGACAGGGAACAATCAGCCCCAGCATTTT
abundance: -; j_gene: TRBJ1-3; d_gene: -; v_gene: TRBV7-9; CDR3aa: CASSLARAGNTIYF; CDR3nt: TGTGCCAGCAGCTTAGCCAGGGCTGGAAACACCATATATTTT
abundance: few; j_gene: TRBJ1-5; d_gene: TRBD1; v_gene: TRBV27; CDR3aa: CASSLMGTVRGQPQHF; CDR3nt: TGTGCCAGCAGTTTAATGGGGACAGTTCGTGGTCAGCCCCAGCATTTT
abundance: -; j_gene: TRBJ1-1; d_gene: TRBD1; v_gene: TRBV10-3; CDR3aa: CAIREGDRGAFF; CDR3nt: TGTGCCATCAGGGAAGGGGACAGGGGAGCTTTCTTT
abundance: -; j_gene: TRBJ1-1; d_gene: -; v_gene: TRBV7-9; CDR3aa: CASRVGSRDSLNTEAFF; CDR3nt: TGTGCCAGCAGAGTGGGGAGCAGAGACAGTCTGAACACTGAAGCTTTCTTT
abundance: -; j_gene: TRBJ1-2; d_gene: -; v_gene: TRBV28; CDR3aa: CASVSQGPANYGYTF; CDR3nt: TGTGCCAGCGTTTCACAGGGACCCGCTAACTATGGCTACACCTTC
abundance: -; j_gene: TRBJ2-1; d_gene: -; v_gene: TRBV19; CDR3aa: CASSIVPGAALSYNEQFF; CDR3nt: TGTGCCAGTAGTATAGTCCCCGGGGCAGCCCTCTCCTACAATGAGCAGTTCTTC
abundance: -; j_gene: TRBJ2-2; d_gene: -; v_gene: TRBV27; CDR3aa: CASSTGQNTGELFF; CDR3nt: TGTGCCAGCAGCACCGGACAGAACACCGGGGAGCTGTTTTTT
abundance: -; j_gene: TRBJ2-1; d_gene: TRBD2; v_gene: TRBV7-6; CDR3aa: CASSLAASPAGSYNEQFF; CDR3nt: TGTGCCAGCAGCTTAGCGGCCTCCCCAGCGGGGTCCTACAATGAGCAGTTCTTC
abundance: few; j_gene: TRBJ1-1; d_gene: TRBD1; v_gene: TRBV11-2; CDR3aa: CASSSVTGKNTEAFF; CDR3nt: TGTGCCAGCAGCTCTGTGACAGGGAAGAACACTGAAGCTTTCTTT
abundance: few; j_gene: TRBJ2-2; d_gene: -; v_gene: TRBV7-8; CDR3aa: CASSLRQRAQQGGGELFF; CDR3nt: TGTGCCAGCAGCTTAAGGCAGCGGGCCCAACAAGGGGGCGGGGAGCTGTTTTTT
abundance: -; j_gene: TRBJ2-6; d_gene: -; v_gene: TRBV30; CDR3aa: CALVVGKISGANVLTF; CDR3nt: TGTGCCCTGGTCGTGGGGAAGATCTCTGGGGCCAACGTCCTGACTTTC
abundance: -; j_gene: TRBJ1-6; d_gene: TRBD1; v_gene: TRBV18; CDR3aa: CASSPDRTRTGFSPLHF; CDR3nt: TGTGCCAGCTCACCAGATAGAACTAGGACAGGATTTTCACCCCTCCACTTT
abundance: -; j_gene: TRBJ2-5; d_gene: TRBD1; v_gene: TRBV2; CDR3aa: CASRGDRENQYF; CDR3nt: TGTGCCAGCAGGGGGGACAGGGAGAACCAGTACTTC
abundance: -; j_gene: TRBJ1-4; d_gene: TRBD1; v_gene: TRBV4-1; CDR3aa: CASSPGTGGKATNEKLFF; CDR3nt: TGCGCCAGCAGCCCCGGGACAGGGGGAAAAGCAACTAATGAAAAACTGTTTTTT
abundance: -; j_gene: TRBJ1-5; d_gene: TRBD1; v_gene: TRBV19; CDR3aa: CASKPLDRANQPQHF; CDR3nt: TGTGCCAGTAAGCCACTCGACAGGGCAAATCAGCCCCAGCATTTT
abundance: -; j_gene: TRBJ2-3; d_gene: -; v_gene: TRBV2; CDR3aa: CASSELAVFMQSSTDTQYF; CDR3nt: TGTGCCAGCAGTGAACTTGCCGTGTTTATGCAGTCTAGCACAGATACGCAGTATTTT
abundance: -; j_gene: TRBJ2-5; d_gene: -; v_gene: TRBV7-2; CDR3aa: CASSLGWGVLETQYF; CDR3nt: TGTGCCAGCAGCTTAGGGTGGGGAGTCCTCGAGACCCAGTACTTC
abundance: -; j_gene: TRBJ2-1; d_gene: -; v_gene: TRBV19; CDR3aa: CASSMDSLNEQFF; CDR3nt: TGTGCCAGTAGTATGGACAGTCTCAATGAGCAGTTCTTC
abundance: once; j_gene: TRBJ1-2; d_gene: TRBD1; v_gene: TRBV2; CDR3aa: CASTRGTGANYGYTF; CDR3nt: TGTGCCAGCACCAGAGGGACAGGGGCCAACTATGGCTACACCTTC
abundance: -; j_gene: TRBJ1-5; d_gene: TRBD1; v_gene: TRBV6-5; CDR3aa: CASSPGTGVQPQHF; CDR3nt: TGTGCCAGCAGCCCCGGGACAGGGGTTCAGCCCCAGCATTTT
abundance: few; j_gene: TRBJ1-5; d_gene: -; v_gene: TRBV6-5; CDR3aa: CASSYGQSNQPQHF; CDR3nt: TGTGCCAGCAGTTACGGACAGTCAAATCAGCCCCAGCATTTT
abundance: -; j_gene: TRBJ2-7; d_gene: TRBD1; v_gene: TRBV14; CDR3aa: CASSQAGQGLREQYF; CDR3nt: TGTGCCAGCAGCCAGGCCGGACAGGGGTTGAGAGAGCAGTACTTC
abundance: -; j_gene: TRBJ2-7; d_gene: -; v_gene: TRBV7-6; CDR3aa: CASSPGTLGEQYF; CDR3nt: TGTGCCAGCAGCCCCGGGACTTTGGGCGAGCAGTACTTC
abundance: -; j_gene: TRBJ1-1; d_gene: -; v_gene: TRBV11-2; CDR3aa: CASSPGRAEAFF; CDR3nt: TGTGCCAGCAGCCCCGGTAGGGCTGAAGCTTTCTTT
abundance: -; j_gene: TRBJ1-2; d_gene: -; v_gene: TRBV5-5; CDR3aa: CASSNRQGGGHGYSYTF; CDR3nt: TGTGCCAGCTCCAACCGGCAGGGAGGGGGTCACGGCTATAGCTACACCTTC